This T cell receptor (beta chain) was sequenced during a study of T cell repertoires in aging, cancer and after chemotherapy. Overall study context: Donors were grouped into six age bands spanning 30 or younger through 70 or older. Pre- and post-chemotherapy samples were paired from glioblastoma patients treated with temozolomide-based therapy. Study observations and caveats: In healthy donors, age-related TCR diversity loss mainly reflected lost richness.

TCR beta rearrangements were amplified from peripheral blood genomic DNA. A mixed TRB-A/B primer pool amplified rearranged TRB by multiplex touch-down PCR. TCRdb independently ran MiXCR on the multiplex PCR reads; one entry per CDR3 protein. The table lists 1,500 to 2,000 distinct CDR3 sequences, around 34% of them singletons, with roughly 25% in the top ten. Germline CDR1 reads SGHTA; CDR2 reads FQGNSA. This CDR3 region has 13 residues. The V end lost 5 bases, the J end lost 5 bases, and 13 bases lay between the germline ends. On this clonotype: Its specificity is unknown.

Sequencing used blood. The source is a human donor with a solid tumor. The donor label of this sample is uncertain. The rearrangement links TRBV7-2 to TRBJ2-7; the D call may be TRBD1 or TRBD2 (5 bases each). The CDR3 loop is CASSRDQGDEQYF. As DNA, the CDR3 is TGTGCCAGCAGCCGGGACCAAGGGGACGAGCAGTACTTC.